Listed below are T cell receptor beta chains from one sample, sequenced in a study of beta chain features in type 1 diabetes. Profiled with immunoSEQ multiplex PCR; TCRdb holds only in-frame clones, not every one. The table includes 350,000 to 450,000 clones, about 16% detected once. Sequencing was performed on naive CD4+ T cells from blood. These receptors came from a woman aged 18-29 years in good health. Each CDR3 is given with its conserved first and last residue. A D gene is named only where the DNA matches it firmly. Size is omitted from some rows. Given values are once, few, many or a class for expanded clones.

NA	TRBJ2-4	TRBV6-6	few	CASRRDLAKNIQYF	TGTGCCAGCAGGAGGGATCTAGCCAAAAACATTCAGTACTTC
TRBD2	TRBJ2-7	TRBV28	few	CASRAGGTRDEQYF	TGTGCCAGCAGAGCGGGAGGAACAAGGGACGAGCAGTACTTC
NA	TRBJ1-2	TRBV20-1	few	CSDSSNYGYTF	TGCAGTGATAGCAGTAACTATGGCTACACCTTC
NA	TRBJ2-7	TRBV2	few	CASGDSAYEQYF	TGTGCCAGCGGTGACTCCGCCTACGAGCAGTACTTC
NA	TRBJ2-5	TRBV7-6	NA	CASSLMTRAETQYF	TGTGCCAGCAGCTTAATGACTAGGGCGGAGACCCAGTACTTC
NA	TRBJ1-5	TRBV28	NA	CASRQFRQPQHF	TGTGCCAGCAGACAGTTCCGGCAGCCCCAGCATTTT
TRBD2	TRBJ2-3	TRBV4-1	few	CASSQDRLAGTRDTQYF	TGCGCCAGCAGCCAAGATAGACTAGCGGGGACTCGGGATACGCAGTATTTT
NA	TRBJ2-1	TRBV20-1	NA	CSAAHRLEQFF	TGCAGTGCTGCTCACAGGTTAGAGCAGTTCTTC
TRBD1	TRBJ2-7	TRBV6-1	NA	CASVDRGLDEQYF	TGTGCCAGCGTGGACAGGGGGCTCGACGAGCAGTACTTC
TRBD2	TRBJ2-1	TRBV7-3	NA	CASSLAVYNEQFF	TGTGCCAGCAGCCTAGCGGTCTACAATGAGCAGTTCTTC
NA	TRBJ2-5	TRBV4-2	few	CASSQGFQGETQYF	TGTGCCAGCAGCCAAGGCTTCCAGGGAGAGACCCAGTACTTC
TRBD2	TRBJ2-1	TRBV7-2	few	CASRRLAGSYNEQFF	TGTGCCAGCAGGAGACTAGCGGGATCCTACAATGAGCAGTTCTTC
TRBD1	TRBJ1-1	TRBV25-1	NA	CASSRRDRSEAFF	TGTGCCAGCAGTCGCCGGGACAGGTCTGAAGCTTTCTTT
NA	TRBJ2-7	TRBV28	NA	CASSGGTYEQYF	TGTGCCAGCAGCGGAGGGACCTACGAGCAGTACTTC
NA	TRBJ1-1	TRBV4-1	few	CASSQGPARSSEAFF	TGCGCCAGCAGCCAGGGCCCGGCGCGTTCGTCTGAAGCTTTCTTT
TRBD2	TRBJ2-5	TRBV30	NA	CTRGALGGITTQYF	TGTACCCGAGGAGCCTTGGGAGGGATAACGACCCAGTACTTC
NA	TRBJ1-2	TRBV29-1	few	CSVAGGNGYTF	TGCAGCGTTGCGGGGGGCAATGGCTACACCTTC
NA	TRBJ2-7	TRBV5-4	NA	CASSPNTVNTYEQYF	TGTGCCAGCAGCCCGAACACAGTGAATACCTACGAGCAGTACTTC
NA	TRBJ1-1	TRBV18	NA	CASSPSRVFWDEAFF	TGTGCCAGCTCACCTTCCAGGGTATTTTGGGATGAAGCTTTCTTT
NA	TRBJ2-1	TRBV28	NA	CASISEGRSNEQFF	TGTGCCAGCATTTCCGAGGGCAGGAGCAATGAGCAGTTCTTC
NA	TRBJ2-4	TRBV7-9	few	CASSPMRLIQYF	TGTGCCAGCAGCCCGATGCGACTAATTCAGTACTTC
NA	TRBJ2-6	TRBV16	NA	CASSQSFRGSGANVLTF	TGTGCCAGCAGCCAATCGTTCAGGGGCTCTGGGGCCAACGTCCTGACTTTC
NA	TRBJ2-6	TRBV19	few	CASSITRTGANVLTF	TGTGCCAGTAGTATCACTAGGACTGGGGCCAACGTCCTGACTTTC